Following are 20 T cell receptor beta chains from one sample sequenced in a study of beta chain features in type 1 diabetes. Since all of the isolated RNA was reverse transcribed, expressed TCRB transcripts were what got sequenced. Sequenced by immunoSEQ multiplex PCR; TCRdb stores in-frame clones only, minus some. In the table there are about 620,000 clones, roughly a sixth of which are singletons. The specimen sequenced was naive CD4+ T cells from blood. Source of these receptors: a man between 18 and 29 years old in good health.

The V and J genes are TRBV9 and TRBJ2-2; possibly TRBD2 for D (5 bases). This CDR3 has 15 residues. V was cut by 0 bases and J by 4 bases, with 10 bases left in between. The germline V gene encodes CDR1 SGDLS and CDR2 YYNGEE. The CDR3 DNA reads TGTGCCAGCAGCGTAGGCCAGGCGGGCACCGGGGAGCTGTTTTTT. As protein: CASSVGQAGTGELFF. The full variable domain, completed using reference TRBV9 and TRBJ2-2, is DSGVTQTPKHLITATGQRVTLRCSPRSGDLSVYWYQQSLDQGLQFLIQYYNGEERAKGNILERFSAQQFPDLHSELNLSSLELGDSALYFCASSVGQAGTGELFFGEGSRLTVL.

The chain links TRBV7-3 to TRBJ2-1; no clear D gene. Germline loops: CDR1 SGHTA, CDR2 FQGTGA. The CDR3 is 15 residues long. Trimming shortened V by 1 base and J by 5 bases, and 12 bases separated the two germline ends. The CDR3 region is CASSLSVGTNNEQFF. As DNA, the CDR3 is TGTGCCAGCAGCTTAAGTGTCGGCACAAACAATGAGCAGTTCTTC.

This clone was detected a few times. The CDR3 protein is CSVGGGLELFF. Written as DNA, the CDR3 is TGCAGCGTTGGAGGGGGCTTGGAGCTGTTTTTT. The rearrangement links TRBV29-1 to TRBJ2-2; TRBD1 agrees at 7 bases. Germline CDR1 SQVTM, CDR2 ANQGSEA. The CDR3 spans 11 residues. The trim removed 4 bases at V and 10 bases at J, leaving 3 bases unmatched.

The chain has TRBV7-9 and TRBJ1-5; no clear D. The germline CDR1 and CDR2 sequences are SEHNR and FQNEAQ (reference sequence). This CDR3 comprises 13 residues. V was trimmed by 6 bases and J by 0 bases, leaving 6 bases between them. The CDR3 DNA reads as TGTGCCAGCAGGGCGTATAGCAATCAGCCCCAGCATTTT. Translating gives CASRAYSNQPQHF.

The DNA for the CDR3 is TGTGCCAGCAGGGAGGCGCGGGTGGGCACAGATACGCAGTATTTT. Translation gives CASREARVGTDTQYF. The V call is TRBV6-5, the J call TRBJ2-3; a weak D match, TRBD2 (5 bases). Germline V gene lookup returns CDR1 MNHEY and CDR2 SVGAGI. Trimming took off 6 bases at V and 1 base at J, with 14 bases between the two ends. This CDR3 contains 15 residues.

This clone occurred a few times. The chain links TRBV11-3 to TRBJ2-2; D is ambiguous. Germline V gene lookup returns CDR1 SGHNT and CDR2 YENEEA. V was shortened by 1 base and J by 1 base, with 4 bases between the two germline ends. This CDR3 has 14 amino acids. This CDR3 is CASSLAQNTGELFF. For the CDR3, the DNA is TGTGCCAGCAGCTTAGCCCAGAACACCGGGGAGCTGTTTTTT.

The chain is built from TRBV18 and TRBJ1-5; unclear D gene. The V gene lost 4 bases and the J gene lost 5 bases, with 12 bases spanning the gap. The CDR3 runs 14 residues. CDR1 is KGHSH and CDR2 is LQKENI in the germline V gene. The CDR3 nucleotides are TGTGCCAGCTCACTATTGGGAAGGGATCAGCCCCAGCATTTT. Its protein is CASSLLGRDQPQHF. Looking up the rest from reference TRBV18 and TRBJ1-5 gives the full variable domain: NAGVMQNPRHLVRRRGQEARLRCSPMKGHSHVYWYRQLPEEGLKFMVYLQKENIIDESGMPKERFSAEFPKEGPSILRIQQVVRGDSAAYFCASSLLGRDQPQHFGDGTRLSIL.

The rearrangement uses TRBV4-3 and TRBJ1-1; D may be TRBD1 (6 bases). V was cut by 3 bases and J by 5 bases, with 19 bases left in between. Germline loops: CDR1 LGHNA, CDR2 YSLEER. The CDR3 is 16 amino acids. The DNA for the CDR3 is TGCGCCAGCAGCCAGTGGGGGGCTGCGTTAAGGACTGAAGCTTTCTTT. This sequence encodes CASSQWGAALRTEAFF.

Only a few counts were recorded for this clone. Other DNA sequences within the sample encode an identical CDR3. Here the CDR3 DNA reads TGCGCCAGCAGCTTGGCGGGGAACCAAGAGACCCAGTACTTC. This translates into CASSLAGNQETQYF. The V and J genes are TRBV5-1 and TRBJ2-5; tentatively, D is TRBD2 (5 bases). The V end lost 0 bases, the J end lost 0 bases, and 6 bases lay between the germline ends. The CDR3 has 14 amino acids. CDR1 SGHRS and CDR2 YFSETQ come from the germline V gene.

This clone was recorded a few times. The CDR3 region is CASSDDRDYTGTDTQYF. The CDR3 region has the DNA TGTGCCAGCAGCGATGACAGGGACTACACCGGCACAGATACGCAGTATTTT. The rearrangement links TRBV9 to TRBJ2-3, with D perhaps assigned TRBD1 or TRBD2 (7 bases each). In germline, CDR1 is SGDLS, CDR2 YYNGEE. CDR3 length equals 17 residues. V was shortened by 3 bases and J by 1 base, with 18 bases between the two germline ends.

This clone was counted a few times. The rearrangement joins TRBV7-9 to TRBJ2-7; 10 bases align to TRBD2. Trimming at V came to 3 bases and at J to 1 base, leaving 6 bases not matched to a gene. CDR1 SEHNR and CDR2 FQNEAQ come from the germline V gene (reference sequence). The CDR3 runs 16 residues. CDR3 region: CASSLPLAGQSYEQYF. DNA for the CDR3: TGTGCCAGCAGCTTGCCACTAGCGGGACAGTCCTACGAGCAGTACTTC.

This clone was detected ten times or more. The CDR3 coding sequence is TGCGCCAGCAGTCCCCGGGGCCAAGAGACCCAGTACTTC. It yields the protein CASSPRGQETQYF. The chain is built from TRBV23-1 and TRBJ2-5; maybe TRBD2 (5 bases). TRBV23-1 is classed as an ORF, of uncertain function. This CDR3 comprises 13 residues. Between the trimmed V and J ends, which lost 4 bases and 1 base, there was a span of 7 bases.

This clone showed up just a few times. The chain has TRBV28 and TRBJ2-7; D possibly corresponds to TRBD1 (5 bases). Germline CDR1 MDHEN, CDR2 SYDVKM. The CDR3 runs 15 residues. Trimming took off 2 bases at V and 7 bases at J, with 18 bases between the two ends. DNA of the CDR3: TGTGCCAGCAGTTTAACCTCATTTGGGGCGAGGGAGCAGTACTTC. Translation: CASSLTSFGAREQYF.

This chain uses TRBV5-4 with TRBJ2-4; 8 bases fit TRBD2. The CDR3 loop spans 15 amino acids. Germline CDR1 reads SGHNT; CDR2 reads YYREEE (reference sequence). The trim removed 4 bases at V and 0 bases at J, leaving 3 bases unmatched. The CDR3 DNA sequence: TGTGCCAGCAGCGTAGCGGGGCCAGCCAAAAACATTCAGTACTTC. Protein: CASSVAGPAKNIQYF. Based on the CDR3 plus reference TRBV5-4 and TRBJ2-4, the full variable domain is ETGVTQSPTHLIKTRGQQVTLRCSSQSGHNTVSWYQQALGQGPQFIFQYYREEENGRGNFPPRFSGLQFPNYSSELNVNALELDDSALYLCASSVAGPAKNIQYFGAGTRLSVL.

This clone was seen repeatedly, ten times or more. Because it lacks the conserved phenylalanine or tryptophan at the end, this CDR3 is likely a read error. The limits of the CDR3 on the DNA are not certain, so only TCRdb's listed CDR3 is given. This rearrangement joins TRBV5-6 to TRBJ1-4. CDR1 is SGHDT, CDR2 YYEEEE, per germline. The CDR3 is 11 residues long, ends included. The CDR3 protein is CASSLSPVRLD.

This chain links TRBV28 with TRBJ1-2, with TRBD1 identical over 9 bases. The V gene's germline CDR1 is MDHEN and CDR2 SYDVKM. The trim removed 2 bases at V and 1 base at J, leaving 5 bases unmatched. This CDR3 has 16 residues. CDR3 in amino acids: CASSLMGTGLNYGYTF. CDR3 DNA: TGTGCCAGCAGTTTAATGGGGACAGGGCTTAACTATGGCTACACCTTC.

This chain joins TRBV11-2 and TRBJ2-2; D is undetermined. CDR1 and CDR2 (germline): SGHAT, FQNNGV. V lost 3 bases and J lost 0, with 11 bases in between. The CDR3 totals 16 residues. Here the CDR3 reads CASSFGSRPNTGELFF. The CDR3 coding sequence is TGTGCCAGCAGCTTTGGGTCCCGACCGAACACCGGGGAGCTGTTTTTT.

This clone appeared a few times. The CDR3 loop reads CATTQGNTEAFF. CDR3 DNA: TGTGCCACTACACAGGGGAACACTGAAGCTTTCTTT. The chain carries TRBV6-5 and TRBJ1-1; possible D gene TRBD1, 6 bases. V gave up 10 bases and J gave up 1 base, with 10 bases separating them. The germline V gene encodes CDR1 MNHEY and CDR2 SVGAGI. This CDR3 has 12 residues.

This clone has just a few counts. This rearrangement joins TRBV6-5 to TRBJ1-3; D unresolved. Trimming shortened V by 3 bases and J by 4 bases, and 13 bases separated the two germline ends. The germline gives CDR1 MNHEY, CDR2 SVGAGI. The CDR3 runs 15 residues. The chain's CDR3 is CASSYNGWFGNTIYF. DNA for the CDR3: TGTGCCAGCAGTTATAACGGATGGTTCGGAAACACCATATATTTT.

This clone has only a few counts. The chain employs TRBV9 and TRBJ1-6, with TRBD1 as a possible D gene (6 bases). Germline-derived CDR1 and CDR2 are SGDLS and YYNGEE. This CDR3 has 14 residues. Trimming stripped 0 bases from V and 5 bases from J, with 6 bases between. The CDR3 region is CASSVGQDNSPLHF. Written as DNA, the CDR3 is TGTGCCAGCAGCGTAGGACAGGATAATTCACCCCTCCACTTT.